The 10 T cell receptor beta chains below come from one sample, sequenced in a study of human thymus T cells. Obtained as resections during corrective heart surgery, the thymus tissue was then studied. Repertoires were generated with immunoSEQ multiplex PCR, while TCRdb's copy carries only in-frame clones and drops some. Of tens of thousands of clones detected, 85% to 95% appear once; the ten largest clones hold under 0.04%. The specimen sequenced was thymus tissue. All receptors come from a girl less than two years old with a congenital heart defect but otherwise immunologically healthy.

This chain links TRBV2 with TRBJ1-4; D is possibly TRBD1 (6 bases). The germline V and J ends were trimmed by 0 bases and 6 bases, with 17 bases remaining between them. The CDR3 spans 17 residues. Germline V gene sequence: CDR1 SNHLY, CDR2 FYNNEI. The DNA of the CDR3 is TGTGCCAGCAGTGAAGCGTCCCTCTGGGGGGGGCATGAAAAACTGTTTTTT. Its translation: CASSEASLWGGHEKLFF.

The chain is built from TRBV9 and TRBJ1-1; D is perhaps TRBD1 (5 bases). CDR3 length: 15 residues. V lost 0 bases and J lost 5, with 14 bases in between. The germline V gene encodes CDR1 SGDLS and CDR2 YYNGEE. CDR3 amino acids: CASSVVGGDGTEAFF. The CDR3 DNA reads TGTGCCAGCAGCGTAGTCGGCGGGGACGGTACTGAAGCTTTCTTT.

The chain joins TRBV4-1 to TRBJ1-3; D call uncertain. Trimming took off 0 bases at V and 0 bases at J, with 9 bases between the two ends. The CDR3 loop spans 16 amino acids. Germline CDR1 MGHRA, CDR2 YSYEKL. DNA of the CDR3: TGCGCCAGCAGCCAAGAAGCAGGCCCCTCTGGAAACACCATATATTTT. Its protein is CASSQEAGPSGNTIYF.

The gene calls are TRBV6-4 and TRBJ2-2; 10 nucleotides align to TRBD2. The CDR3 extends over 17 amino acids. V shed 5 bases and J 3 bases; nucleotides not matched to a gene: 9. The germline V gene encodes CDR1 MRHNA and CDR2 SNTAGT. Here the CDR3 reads CASSPGLAEGDTGELFF. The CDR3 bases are TGTGCCAGCAGTCCCGGACTAGCGGAGGGGGACACCGGGGAGCTGTTTTTT.

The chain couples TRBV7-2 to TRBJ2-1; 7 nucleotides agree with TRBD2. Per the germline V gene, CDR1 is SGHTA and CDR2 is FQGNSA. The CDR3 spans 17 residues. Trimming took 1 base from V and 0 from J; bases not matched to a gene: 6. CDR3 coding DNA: TGTGCCAGCAGCTTAGTGGGCAAGCGGGACTCCTACAATGAGCAGTTCTTC. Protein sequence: CASSLVGKRDSYNEQFF.

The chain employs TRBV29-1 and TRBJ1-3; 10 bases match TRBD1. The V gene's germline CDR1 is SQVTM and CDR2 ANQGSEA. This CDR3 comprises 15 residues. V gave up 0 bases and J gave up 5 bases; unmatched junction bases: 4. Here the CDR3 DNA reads TGCAGCGTTGAAGATTGGGGACAGGGGAGAAACACCATATATTTT. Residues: CSVEDWGQGRNTIYF.

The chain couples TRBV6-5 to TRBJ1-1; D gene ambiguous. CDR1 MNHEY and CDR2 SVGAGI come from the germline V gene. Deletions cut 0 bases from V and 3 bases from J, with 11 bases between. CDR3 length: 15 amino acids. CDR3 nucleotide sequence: TGTGCCAGCAGTTACTCGATGGGCGCGGACACTGAAGCTTTCTTT. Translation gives CASSYSMGADTEAFF.

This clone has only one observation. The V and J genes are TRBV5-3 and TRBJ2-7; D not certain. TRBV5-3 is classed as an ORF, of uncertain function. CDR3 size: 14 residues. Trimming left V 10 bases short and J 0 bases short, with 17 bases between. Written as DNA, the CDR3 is TGTGCCTGTTCCCCCGAAGACCTCTCCTACGAGCAGTACTTC. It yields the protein CACSPEDLSYEQYF.

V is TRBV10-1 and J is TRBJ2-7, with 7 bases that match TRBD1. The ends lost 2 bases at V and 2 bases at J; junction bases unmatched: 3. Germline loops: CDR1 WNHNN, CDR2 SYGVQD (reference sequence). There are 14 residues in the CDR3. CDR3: CASSEGTETYEQYF. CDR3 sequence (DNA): TGCGCCAGCAGTGAGGGGACAGAAACCTACGAGCAGTACTTC.

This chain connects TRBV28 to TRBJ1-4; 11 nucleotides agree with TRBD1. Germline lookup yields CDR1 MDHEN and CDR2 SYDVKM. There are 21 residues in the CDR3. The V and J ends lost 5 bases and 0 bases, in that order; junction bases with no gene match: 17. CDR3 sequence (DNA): TGTGCCAGCAGTCATCCCATACTCCGACGGGACAGGGGGACAACTAATGAAAAACTGTTTTTT. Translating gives CASSHPILRRDRGTTNEKLFF.